These 25 T cell receptor beta chains came from one sample sequenced in a study of cytomegalovirus exposure and HLA in healthy donors. Both 60 Vbeta primers and 13 Jbeta primers went into the PCR. Produced via immunoSEQ multiplex PCR; TCRdb's table is partial and in-frame only. The sample includes over 100,000 clones, about two thirds of them seen just once. The source material was PBMCs. The receptors shown here come from a man aged 25-40 years in good health and CMV-seropositive.

The J gene is TRBJ2-3, the V gene TRBV5-1; D unresolved. The germline CDR1 and CDR2 sequences are SGHRS and YFSETQ. This CDR3 is built from 14 residues. V dropped 4 bases and J dropped 0 bases, with 9 bases sitting between them. CDR3 nucleotides: TGCGCCAGCAGCGACACGTCTAGCACAGATACGCAGTATTTT. Its translation is CASSDTSSTDTQYF.

The chain links TRBV7-3 to TRBJ2-1; possibly TRBD2 for D (6 bases). Per germline, CDR1 SGHTA and CDR2 FQGTGA. V lost 5 bases, J lost 6 bases, and 17 bases lay in between. The CDR3 is 15 amino acids. CDR3 sequence (DNA): TGTGCCAGCAGCCCGACCGGGACTGGCTTCAATGAGCAGTTCTTC. This translates into CASSPTGTGFNEQFF.

The CDR3 DNA reads TGTGCCAGCTCGAGGGGGACTAGCGGGAGCACAGATACGCAGTATTTT. Encoded protein: CASSRGTSGSTDTQYF. The chain joins TRBV6-4 to TRBJ2-3, with 12 bases that match TRBD2. Trimming took 8 bases from V and 0 from J; bases not matched to a gene: 6. The length of the CDR3 is 16 residues. Germline V gives CDR1 MRHNA, CDR2 SNTAGT.

V usage is TRBV13 and J usage is TRBJ1-1; unclear D gene. The V gene lost 5 bases and the J gene lost 4 bases, with 8 bases spanning the gap. Germline CDR1 is PRHDT and CDR2 is FYEKMQ (reference sequence). CDR3 length: 12 residues. The DNA for the CDR3 is TGTGCCAGCAGCCAAGTAGTCACTGAAGCTTTCTTT. Translation: CASSQVVTEAFF.

This clone was counted between two and nine times. V is TRBV6-1 and J is TRBJ2-1, with D maybe TRBD1 (5 bases). CDR1 and CDR2 from the germline V gene are MNHNS and SASEGT. This CDR3 contains 13 residues. The ends were cut back, 8 bases at V and 7 bases at J, with 15 bases in the middle. CDR3 in amino acids: CASLPQGTNEQFF. The CDR3 DNA reads as TGTGCCAGCTTGCCCCAGGGTACAAATGAGCAGTTCTTC.

V gene TRBV29-1 combines with J gene TRBJ1-4; a possible D gene is TRBD1 (5 bases). CDR1 is SQVTM and CDR2 is ANQGSEA in the germline V gene. This CDR3 comprises 13 residues. Trimming removed 7 bases at V and 5 bases at J, with 14 bases between. The CDR3 DNA sequence: TGCAGCGCCTTGACAGCCGTGAATGAAAAACTGTTTTTT. It codes for CSALTAVNEKLFF.

The chain is built from TRBV28 and TRBJ1-1, with TRBD1 matching over 8 bases. This CDR3 comprises 12 residues. V shed 3 bases, J shed 11 bases, and the junction held 5 bases outside the gene matches. Germline lookup yields CDR1 MDHEN and CDR2 SYDVKM. The CDR3 sequence is CASSLTGAVAFF. CDR3 sequence (DNA): TGTGCCAGCAGTTTGACAGGGGCGGTGGCTTTCTTT.

This chain connects TRBV9 to TRBJ2-5; D gene uncertain. Germline V gene sequence: CDR1 SGDLS, CDR2 YYNGEE. This CDR3 region has 15 residues. V was cut by 0 bases and J by 2 bases, with 11 bases left in between. DNA of the CDR3: TGTGCCAGCAGCGTAGCGGTACAGACACAAGAGACCCAGTACTTC. Its translation: CASSVAVQTQETQYF.

This clone showed up just a few times. This rearrangement joins TRBV9 to TRBJ1-6; TRBD1 is a possible D gene (6 bases). From germline, CDR1 is SGDLS and CDR2 YYNGEE. V lost 0 bases and J 10 bases, leaving 20 bases between the germline ends. CDR3 length equals 17 residues. CDR3 DNA: TGTGCCAGCAGCGTAGCCGAAGGGACACCCTCCCGATCACCCCTCCACTTT. This gives the protein CASSVAEGTPSRSPLHF.

In this sample, this clone turned up once. This rearrangement joins TRBV5-4 to TRBJ2-3, with D maybe TRBD1 (7 bases). The length of the CDR3 is 14 residues. V shed 2 bases and J shed 1 base, with 8 bases lying between them. CDR1 and CDR2 (germline): SGHNT, YYREEE (reference sequence). DNA of the CDR3: TGTGCCAGCAGCTTCAGGGGGGGCACAGATACGCAGTATTTT. Protein product: CASSFRGGTDTQYF.

The chain is built from TRBV2 and TRBJ2-5, with 13 bases aligning to TRBD2. Germline trimming cut 11 bases from V and 5 bases from J; bases unmatched to any gene: 8. Germline V lookup: CDR1 SNHLY, CDR2 FYNNEI. The CDR3 has 14 residues. CDR3 sequence (DNA): TGTGCCTCTGGACTAGCGGGGGCTGGGGAGACCCAGTACTTC. This translates into CASGLAGAGETQYF.

This sequence joins TRBV18 and TRBJ1-3; 8 bases align to TRBD1. The CDR3 sequence is 18 residues long. V lost 3 bases to trimming and J lost 4 bases; unmatched junction nucleotides: 14. Germline CDR1 reads KGHSH; CDR2 reads LQKENI. CDR3 sequence reads: CASSPSYSQGTGGNTIYF. The CDR3 DNA is TGTGCCAGCTCACCCTCCTATTCACAGGGGACAGGAGGAAACACCATATATTTT.

The table lists this clone with a few counts. The chain uses TRBV19 and TRBJ1-1; 8 positions agree with TRBD1. The trim removed 7 bases at V and 3 bases at J, leaving 10 bases unmatched. Germline CDR1 LNHDA, CDR2 SQIVND (reference sequence). The CDR3 has 15 residues. CDR3 coding DNA: TGTGCCAGTACATATCGACAGGGGTTGGACACTGAAGCTTTCTTT. It codes for CASTYRQGLDTEAFF.

This chain uses TRBV29-1 with TRBJ1-2, with D unclear. The CDR3 runs 12 residues. The germline V gene encodes CDR1 SQVTM and CDR2 ANQGSEA. V lost 4 bases to trimming and J lost 5 bases, with 11 bases between them. The chain's CDR3 is CSVAHYKYGYTF. The DNA of the CDR3 is TGCAGCGTTGCCCACTATAAGTATGGCTACACCTTC.

This chain connects TRBV7-9 to TRBJ2-3; 13 nucleotides match TRBD2. V trimming: 5 bases; J trimming: 4 bases; junction bases outside the gene matches: 9. The CDR3 consists of 17 residues. In germline, CDR1 is SEHNR, CDR2 FQNEAQ (reference sequence). The CDR3 reads CASSLFRLAGGPDTQYF. DNA of the CDR3: TGTGCCAGCAGCCTCTTCCGACTAGCGGGAGGCCCAGATACGCAGTATTTT.

V gene TRBV2 combines with J gene TRBJ2-6; possible D gene TRBD1, 5 bases. In germline, CDR1 is SNHLY, CDR2 FYNNEI. This CDR3 spans 14 amino acids. V was shortened by 8 bases and J by 1 base, with 9 bases between the two germline ends. CDR3 loop: CASPGPSGANVLTF. In nucleotides, the CDR3 is TGTGCCAGCCCAGGGCCATCTGGGGCCAACGTCCTGACTTTC. Complete variable domain (other parts from reference TRBV2 and TRBJ2-6): EPEVTQTPSHQVTQMGQEVILRCVPISNHLYFYWYRQILGQKVEFLVSFYNNEISEKSEIFDDQFSVERPDGSNFTLKIRSTKLEDSAMYFCASPGPSGANVLTFGAGSRLTVL.

The table lists this clone with a count of one. This chain uses TRBV11-3 with TRBJ2-1; possibly TRBD2 for D (5 bases). The CDR3 totals 16 residues. From germline, CDR1 is SGHNT and CDR2 YENEEA. V was clipped by 4 bases and J by 0 bases, with 13 bases between them. The CDR3 region is CASSSRTRNSYNEQFF. The CDR3, as DNA: TGTGCCAGCAGCTCCCGGACTCGGAACTCCTACAATGAGCAGTTCTTC.

V is TRBV4-3 and J is TRBJ2-3, with 10 bases fitting TRBD2. Germline trimming cut 1 base from V and 0 bases from J; bases unmatched to any gene: 13. The germline V gene encodes CDR1 LGHNA and CDR2 YSLEER. This CDR3 is built from 20 residues. The CDR3 region has the DNA TGCGCCAGCAGCCAAGGTTATCTAGCGGGAGTGTCCTCTAGCACAGATACGCAGTATTTT. It codes for CASSQGYLAGVSSSTDTQYF.

The count of this clone is one. This chain links TRBV7-9 with TRBJ2-5, with D possibly matching TRBD1 (6 bases). V dropped 4 bases and J dropped 5 bases, with 14 bases sitting between them. The CDR3 sequence is 14 residues long. The germline gives CDR1 SEHNR, CDR2 FQNEAQ (reference sequence). Written as DNA, the CDR3 is TGTGCCAGCAGCTCAGGGGCCTGGGGGGAGACCCAGTACTTC. The encoded protein is CASSSGAWGETQYF.

With regard to this clone: The junction and the germline gene differ at one end; a read error may be behind it. The rearrangement uses TRBV5-1 and TRBJ2-3; D may be TRBD2 (6 bases). Germline V gives CDR1 SGHRS, CDR2 YFSETQ. CDR3 length: 14 amino acids. The CDR3 loop is CANSFGTSTDTQYF. CDR3 nucleotides: TGCGCCAACAGCTTCGGGACTAGCACAGATACGCAGTATTTT.

In its sample, this clone was seen a few times. The genes are TRBV5-5 and TRBJ2-2; D gene unclear. Per germline, CDR1 SGHKS and CDR2 YYEKEE (reference sequence). The length of the CDR3 is 13 residues. V was cut by 0 bases and J by 7 bases, with 7 bases left in between. In nucleotides, the CDR3 is TGTGCCAGCAGCTTGGATCTTAACGGGGAGCTGTTTTTT. Translation: CASSLDLNGELFF.

The V and J genes are TRBV29-1 and TRBJ1-2, with D maybe TRBD1 (6 bases). The CDR3 contains 12 residues. Between the trimmed V and J ends, which lost 7 bases and 3 bases, there was a span of 12 bases. Germline CDR1 and CDR2: SQVTM and ANQGSEA. CDR3 bases: TGCAGCGGCGTGACAGGTGACTATGGCTACACCTTC. Its protein product is CSGVTGDYGYTF. Full variable domain (outside the CDR3, taken from reference TRBV29-1 and TRBJ1-2): SAVISQKPSRDICQRGTSLTIQCQVDSQVTMMFWYRQQPGQSLTLIATANQGSEATYESGFVIDKFPISRPNLTFSTLTVSNMSPEDSSIYLCSGVTGDYGYTFGSGTRLTVV.

The rearrangement links TRBV4-3 to TRBJ2-3; TRBD2 matches 8 bases. Germline V gives CDR1 LGHNA, CDR2 YSLEER. This CDR3 region has 16 residues. The V and J ends lost 6 bases and 6 bases, in that order; junction bases with no gene match: 14. The chain's CDR3 is CASSRGGAGQEDTQYF. CDR3 sequence (DNA): TGCGCCAGCAGTCGGGGGGGCGCCGGGCAGGAGGATACGCAGTATTTT.

A note on this clone: Relative to the germline gene, one junction end is altered; a read error may explain this. The chain combines TRBV6-5 with TRBJ1-2; TRBD1 aligns across 7 bases. The germline V gene has CDR1 MNHEY and CDR2 SVGAGI. This CDR3 has 12 amino acids. CDR3 amino acids: CATSRDSYGYTF. The CDR3 DNA is TGTGCCACCAGTCGGGACAGCTATGGCTACACCTTC.

The chain recombines TRBV7-9 with TRBJ1-4; D gene uncertain. V gave up 2 bases and J gave up 4 bases, with 8 bases separating them. Per germline, CDR1 SEHNR and CDR2 FQNEAQ (reference sequence). The CDR3 is 14 amino acids. The CDR3 region has the DNA TGTGCCAGCAGCTTATCGGGGTTTAATGAAAAACTGTTTTTT. Translated, it gives CASSLSGFNEKLFF.